These 5 T cell receptor beta chains share one sample of origin, sequenced in a study of blood T cell repertoires in COVID-19. Data came from immunoSEQ multiplex PCR; TCRdb stores just in-frame clones and leaves some out. The sample lists 150,000 to 200,000 clones; approximately 84% were seen once. Sequences were obtained from peripheral blood. These receptors came from a woman older than 75 with acute or convalescent COVID-19.

The chain joins TRBV5-4 to TRBJ2-3, with D maybe TRBD2 (6 bases). This CDR3 comprises 14 residues. Germline CDR1 SGHNT, CDR2 YYREEE (reference sequence). Trimming took off 4 bases at V and 6 bases at J, with 15 bases between the two ends. The CDR3 is CASSHGTLRDTQYF. CDR3 DNA sequence: TGTGCCAGCAGCCACGGGACTCTTCGGGATACGCAGTATTTT.

The J gene is TRBJ2-7, the V gene TRBV6-5; possible D gene TRBD1, 7 bases. This CDR3 is built from 14 residues. The germline CDR1 and CDR2 sequences are MNHEY and SVGAGI. The V end was cut by 10 bases, the J end by 5 bases, with 21 bases between. The CDR3 is CATSTGEASNEQYF. The CDR3 coding sequence is TGTGCCACCTCAACAGGGGAGGCCTCAAACGAGCAGTACTTC.

The rearrangement links TRBV5-4 to TRBJ1-2; D gene uncertain. V lost 4 bases and J 6 bases, leaving 22 bases between the germline ends. This CDR3 has 16 residues. The germline V gene has CDR1 SGHNT and CDR2 YYREEE (reference sequence). This chain's CDR3 is CASSLVGGALIDGYTF. The CDR3 region has the DNA TGTGCCAGCAGCCTCGTAGGAGGAGCCTTAATTGATGGCTACACCTTC.

The chain joins TRBV7-2 to TRBJ2-1; D is uncertain. This CDR3 has 12 residues. Germline V gene lookup returns CDR1 SGHTA and CDR2 FQGNSA. The V gene lost 0 bases and the J gene lost 11 bases, with 8 bases spanning the gap. For the CDR3, the DNA is TGTGCCAGCAGCTTAGCGGCCCGAAAGCAGTTCTTC. As protein: CASSLAARKQFF.

V and J are TRBV12-5 and TRBJ2-1; 10 nucleotides line up with TRBD1. The CDR3 has 13 residues. The junction had 7 bases not matched to a gene; V was cut back by 2 bases and J by 15 bases. The germline V gene has CDR1 LGHNT and CDR2 FRNRAP. This CDR3 is CASGLSWDRGPFF. DNA for the CDR3: TGTGCTAGTGGTTTGAGTTGGGACAGGGGCCCGTTCTTC.